This entry concerns a single T cell receptor (beta chain). Its antigen is currently unknown. This entry is derived from a study of T cell responses to AZD1222 COVID-19 vaccine. Germline CDR1 SGHVS, CDR2 FQNEAQ. V lost 2 bases, J lost 10 bases, and 10 bases stayed unmatched. The CDR3 has 14 residues. Study observations and caveats: Per reports, nearly half of all spike-specific TCRs target regions that are unmutated in variants. It was only after the peak T cell response that any repertoires were sampled. Baseline seropositives among AZD1222 recipients totaled only six or seven. Breadth and depth of Spike-specific TCRs rose after two AZD1222 doses.

TCRdb's table, derived via immunoSEQ multiplex PCR, lists solely in-frame clones and lacks some. The data show roughly 65,000 clones, about 88% seen once. This clonotype originated in an adult in good health. The chain joins TRBV7-8 to TRBJ1-1; 7 nucleotides align to TRBD1. The sequences come from peripheral blood, collected on day 0 of AZD1222 vaccination. The chain's CDR3 is CASSLQQGRGRAFF. The CDR3 region has the DNA TGTGCCAGCAGCTTACAACAGGGGCGGGGGAGAGCTTTCTTT.